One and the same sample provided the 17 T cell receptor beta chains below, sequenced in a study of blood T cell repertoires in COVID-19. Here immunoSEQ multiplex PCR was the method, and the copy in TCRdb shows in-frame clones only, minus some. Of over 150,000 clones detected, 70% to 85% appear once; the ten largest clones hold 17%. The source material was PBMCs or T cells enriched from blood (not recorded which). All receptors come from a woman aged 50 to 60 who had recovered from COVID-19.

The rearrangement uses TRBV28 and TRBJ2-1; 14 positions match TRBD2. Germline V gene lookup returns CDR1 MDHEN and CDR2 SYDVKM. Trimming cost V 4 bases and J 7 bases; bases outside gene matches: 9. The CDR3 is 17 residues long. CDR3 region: CASSSGTSGSVGNEQFF. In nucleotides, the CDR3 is TGTGCCAGCAGTTCGGGGACTAGCGGGAGTGTAGGGAATGAGCAGTTCTTC.

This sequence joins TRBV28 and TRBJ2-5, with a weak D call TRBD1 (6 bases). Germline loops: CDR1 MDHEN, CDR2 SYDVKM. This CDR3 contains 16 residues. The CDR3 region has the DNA TGTCCACATAACATCAGAGAGGGGACATTTCAAGAGACCCAGTACTTC. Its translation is CPHNIREGTFQETQYF. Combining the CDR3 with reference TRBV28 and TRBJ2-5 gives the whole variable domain DVKVTQSSRYLVKRTGEKVFLECVQDMDHENMFWYRQDPGLGLRLIYFSYDVKMKEKGDIPEGYSVSREKKERFSLILESASTNQTSMYLCPHNIREGTFQETQYFGPGTRLLVL.

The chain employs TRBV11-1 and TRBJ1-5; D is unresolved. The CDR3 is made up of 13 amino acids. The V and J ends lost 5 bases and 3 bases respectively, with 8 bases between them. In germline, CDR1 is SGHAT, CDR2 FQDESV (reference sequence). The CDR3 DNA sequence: TGTGCCAGCAGCCTTTTTCCCAATCAGCCCCAGCATTTT. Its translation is CASSLFPNQPQHF.

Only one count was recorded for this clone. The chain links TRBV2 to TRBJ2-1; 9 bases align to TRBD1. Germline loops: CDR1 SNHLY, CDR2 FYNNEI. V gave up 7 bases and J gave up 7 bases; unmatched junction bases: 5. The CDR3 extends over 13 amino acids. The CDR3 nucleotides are TGTGCCAGCACCGGACAGGGGAGGAATGAGCAGTTCTTC. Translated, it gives CASTGQGRNEQFF.

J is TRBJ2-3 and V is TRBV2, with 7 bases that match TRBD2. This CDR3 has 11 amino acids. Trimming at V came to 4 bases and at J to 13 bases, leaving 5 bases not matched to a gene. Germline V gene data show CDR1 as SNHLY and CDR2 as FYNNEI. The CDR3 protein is CASSAWEGKYF. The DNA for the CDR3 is TGTGCCAGCAGTGCTTGGGAGGGGAAGTATTTT.

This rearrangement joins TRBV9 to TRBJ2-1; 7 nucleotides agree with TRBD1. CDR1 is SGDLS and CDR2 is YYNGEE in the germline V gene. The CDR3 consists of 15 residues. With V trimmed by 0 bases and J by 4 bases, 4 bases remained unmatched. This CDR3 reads CASSVEDRMYNEQFF. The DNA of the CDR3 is TGTGCCAGCAGCGTAGAGGACAGGATGTACAATGAGCAGTTCTTC. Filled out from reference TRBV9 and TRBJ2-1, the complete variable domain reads DSGVTQTPKHLITATGQRVTLRCSPRSGDLSVYWYQQSLDQGLQFLIQYYNGEERAKGNILERFSAQQFPDLHSELNLSSLELGDSALYFCASSVEDRMYNEQFFGPGTRLTVL.

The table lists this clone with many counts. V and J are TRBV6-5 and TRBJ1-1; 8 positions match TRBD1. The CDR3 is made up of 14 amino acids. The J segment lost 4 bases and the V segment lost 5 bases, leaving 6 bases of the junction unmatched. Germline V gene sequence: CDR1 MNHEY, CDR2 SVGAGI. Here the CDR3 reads CASSHGQGITEAFF. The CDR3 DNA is TGTGCCAGCAGTCATGGACAGGGTATCACTGAAGCTTTCTTT.

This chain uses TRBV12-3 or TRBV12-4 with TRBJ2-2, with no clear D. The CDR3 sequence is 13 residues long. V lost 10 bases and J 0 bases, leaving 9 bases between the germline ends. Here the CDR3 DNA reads TGTGCCATACCACAGTCGAACACCGGGGAGCTGTTTTTT. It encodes CAIPQSNTGELFF.

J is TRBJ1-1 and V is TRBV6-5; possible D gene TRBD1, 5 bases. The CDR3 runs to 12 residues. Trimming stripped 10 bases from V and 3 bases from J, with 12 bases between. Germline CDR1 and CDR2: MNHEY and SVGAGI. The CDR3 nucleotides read TGTGCCACTCGACAGATTTACACTGAAGCTTTCTTT. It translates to CATRQIYTEAFF.

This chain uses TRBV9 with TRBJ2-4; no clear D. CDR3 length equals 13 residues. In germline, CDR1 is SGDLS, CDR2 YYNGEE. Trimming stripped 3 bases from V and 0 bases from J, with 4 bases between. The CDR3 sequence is CASSGLAKNIQYF. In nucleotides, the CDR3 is TGTGCCAGCAGCGGGCTAGCCAAAAACATTCAGTACTTC.

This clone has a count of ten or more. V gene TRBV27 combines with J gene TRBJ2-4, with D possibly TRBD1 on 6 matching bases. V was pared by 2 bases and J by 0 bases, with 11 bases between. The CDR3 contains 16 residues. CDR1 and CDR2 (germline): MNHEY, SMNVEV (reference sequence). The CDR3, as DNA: TGTGCCAGCAGTTTAGACAGGACACTAGCCAAAAACATTCAGTACTTC. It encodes CASSLDRTLAKNIQYF.

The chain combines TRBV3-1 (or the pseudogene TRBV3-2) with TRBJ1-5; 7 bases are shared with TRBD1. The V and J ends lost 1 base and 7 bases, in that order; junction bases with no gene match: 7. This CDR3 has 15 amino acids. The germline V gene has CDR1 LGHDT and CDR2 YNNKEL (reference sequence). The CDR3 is CASSQGRQGRQPQHF. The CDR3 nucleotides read TGTGCCAGCAGCCAAGGCCGACAGGGCCGGCAGCCCCAGCATTTT.

The CDR3 DNA reads TGTGCCAGCATAGGGGGCGAATTCACTGAAGCTTTCTTT. Translating it yields CASIGGEFTEAFF. The chain is built from TRBV2 and TRBJ1-1; 7 positions agree with TRBD1. The CDR3 has 13 residues. The V and J ends lost 7 bases and 4 bases, in that order; junction bases with no gene match: 6. The germline V gene encodes CDR1 SNHLY and CDR2 FYNNEI.

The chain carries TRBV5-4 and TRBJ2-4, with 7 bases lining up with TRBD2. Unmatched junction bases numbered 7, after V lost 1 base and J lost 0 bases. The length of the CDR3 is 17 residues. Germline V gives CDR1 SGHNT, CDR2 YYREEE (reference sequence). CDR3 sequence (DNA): TGTGCCAGCAGCTTGTGGGGCTTAGCGGGAGCCAAAAACATTCAGTACTTC. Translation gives CASSLWGLAGAKNIQYF. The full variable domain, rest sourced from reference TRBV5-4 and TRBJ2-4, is ETGVTQSPTHLIKTRGQQVTLRCSSQSGHNTVSWYQQALGQGPQFIFQYYREEENGRGNFPPRFSGLQFPNYSSELNVNALELDDSALYLCASSLWGLAGAKNIQYFGAGTRLSVL.

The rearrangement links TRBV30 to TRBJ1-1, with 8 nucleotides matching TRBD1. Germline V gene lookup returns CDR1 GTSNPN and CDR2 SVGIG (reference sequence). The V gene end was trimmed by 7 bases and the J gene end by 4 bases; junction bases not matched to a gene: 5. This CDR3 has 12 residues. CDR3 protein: CALTQGGTEAFF. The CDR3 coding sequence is TGTGCCTTGACACAGGGGGGCACTGAAGCTTTCTTT.

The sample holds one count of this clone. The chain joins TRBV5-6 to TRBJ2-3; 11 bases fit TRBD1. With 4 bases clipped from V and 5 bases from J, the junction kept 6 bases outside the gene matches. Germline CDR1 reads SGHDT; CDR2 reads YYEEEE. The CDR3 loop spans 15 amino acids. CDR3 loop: CASSPSGTGGDTQYF. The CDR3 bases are TGTGCCAGCAGCCCCTCCGGGACAGGGGGAGATACGCAGTATTTT.

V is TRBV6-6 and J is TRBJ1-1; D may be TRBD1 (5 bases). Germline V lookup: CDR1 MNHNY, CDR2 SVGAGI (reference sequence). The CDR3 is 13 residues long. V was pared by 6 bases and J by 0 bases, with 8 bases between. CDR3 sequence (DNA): TGTGCCAGCAGGCGACAGATGAACACTGAAGCTTTCTTT. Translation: CASRRQMNTEAFF.